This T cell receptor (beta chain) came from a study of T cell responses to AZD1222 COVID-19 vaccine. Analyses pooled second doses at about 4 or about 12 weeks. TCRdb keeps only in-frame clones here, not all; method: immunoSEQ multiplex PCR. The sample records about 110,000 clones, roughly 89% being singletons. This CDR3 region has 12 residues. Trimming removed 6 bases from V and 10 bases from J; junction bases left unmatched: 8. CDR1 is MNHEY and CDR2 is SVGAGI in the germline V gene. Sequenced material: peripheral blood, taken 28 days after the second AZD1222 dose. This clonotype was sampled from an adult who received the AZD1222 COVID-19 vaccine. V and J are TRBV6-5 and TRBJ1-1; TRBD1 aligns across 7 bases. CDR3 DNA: TGTGCCAGCAGCTCCGAACAGGGGCGAGCTTTCTTT. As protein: CASSSEQGRAFF.